This entry is about one T cell receptor (beta chain). A J-beta primer mix and a sample-barcoded 5' primer were used in a second PCR of about 7 to 12 cycles. The study obtained at least 2.5 million CDR3-containing paired-end reads from every sample. TCRdb re-derived calls from the 5' RACE reads in MiXCR, one entry per CDR3 protein. Of 900,000 to 950,000 distinct CDR3 sequences in the sample, almost 30% are singletons; the top ten hold about a tenth. These data originate in a study of blood T cells in healthy people across ages. Per the germline V gene, CDR1 is KGHSH and CDR2 is LQKENI. Trimming at V came to 4 bases and at J to 7 bases, leaving 6 bases not matched to a gene. The CDR3 runs 13 residues. The same sample was also used in a study of T cells of mothers and their children. That publication notes: It was related mother-child pairs that showed slightly higher overlap than unrelated pairs, without reaching significance.

Sequenced input: blood. This chain connects TRBV18 to TRBJ1-2; 7 bases fit TRBD1. This TCR was sampled from a woman between 40 and 55 years old in good health. CDR3 residues: CASSLDREGGYTF. The DNA for the CDR3 is TGTGCCAGCTCACTCGACAGGGAAGGTGGCTACACCTTC.